The rows below give T cell receptor beta chains drawn from one sample of a study of blood T cell repertoires in COVID-19. This table comes from immunoSEQ multiplex PCR, and its TCRdb copy is limited to in-frame clones, with some not included. Of about 350,000 clones listed, approximately 89% are singletons. The specimen was peripheral blood. The receptors were gathered from an older woman with COVID-19, enrolled during active disease. Each CDR3 is given without its conserved first and last residue. Each record gives: V gene, J gene, CDR3 protein.

v_gene: TRBV3-1/TRBV3-2; j_gene: TRBJ1-2; CDR3aa: ASSQGVGGYT
v_gene: TRBV11-2; j_gene: TRBJ1-1; CDR3aa: ASSLETVEAF
v_gene: TRBV28; j_gene: TRBJ2-2; CDR3aa: ASRPGGGTGELF
v_gene: TRBV27; j_gene: TRBJ2-2; CDR3aa: ASSLSWSRRYTGELF
v_gene: TRBV6-4; j_gene: TRBJ1-6; CDR3aa: ASSDNNSPLH
v_gene: TRBV23-1; j_gene: TRBJ2-7; CDR3aa: ASSQSNRGLYEQY
v_gene: TRBV7-9; j_gene: TRBJ1-2; CDR3aa: ASSLDRVGGYT
v_gene: TRBV5-1; j_gene: TRBJ2-3; CDR3aa: ASSLGDLSDTQY
v_gene: TRBV5-1; j_gene: TRBJ1-2; CDR3aa: ASSSGDRDYGYT
v_gene: TRBV19; j_gene: TRBJ1-1; CDR3aa: ASSVRGLNTEAF
v_gene: TRBV18; j_gene: TRBJ2-7; CDR3aa: ASSQPGQGVYEQY
v_gene: TRBV28; j_gene: TRBJ1-1; CDR3aa: ATGGNTEAF
v_gene: TRBV29-1; j_gene: TRBJ2-5; CDR3aa: SYIAESETQY
v_gene: TRBV4-1; j_gene: TRBJ1-2; CDR3aa: ASSRTGAGTRVNYGYT
v_gene: TRBV19; j_gene: TRBJ1-2; CDR3aa: ASSTRTANYGYT
v_gene: TRBV2; j_gene: TRBJ2-7; CDR3aa: ASKVDSSKIGEQY
v_gene: TRBV19; j_gene: TRBJ1-6; CDR3aa: ASSGWTGTDSPLH
v_gene: TRBV19; j_gene: TRBJ2-7; CDR3aa: ASSVQGDYEQY
v_gene: TRBV4-1; j_gene: TRBJ1-2; CDR3aa: ASRDAQGADYGYT
v_gene: TRBV18; j_gene: TRBJ1-6; CDR3aa: ASSPPGGRNSPLH